Listed below are T cell receptor beta chains from one sample, sequenced in a study of cytomegalovirus exposure and HLA in healthy donors. Method: immunoSEQ multiplex PCR; TCRdb's copy keeps in-frame clones and lacks some. The data show 150,000 to 200,000 clones, roughly 78% seen once. The sequencing sample was made of PBMCs. These receptors were obtained from a man between 40 and 49 years old in good health and CMV-seropositive. Each CDR3 is given with its conserved first and last residue. Each record gives: J gene, D gene, V gene, clone size, CDR3 DNA, CDR3 protein. The D gene is left open where the match is weak. Size is omitted from some rows. Given values are once, few, many or a class for expanded clones.

TRBJ1-3 | NA | TRBV9 | NA | TGTGCCAGCAGCGCAGACAGGCCTGCTGGAAACACCATATATTTT | CASSADRPAGNTIYF
TRBJ2-2 | TRBD1 | TRBV7-9 | NA | TGTGCCAGCAGCCCGCGACAGGGGGCGGTCGGGGAGCTGTTTTTT | CASSPRQGAVGELFF
TRBJ2-5 | TRBD1 | TRBV7-9 | NA | TGTTCCAGCAGCAGCGGACAGGGGGCAGGAGGAGAGACCCAGTACTTC | CSSSSGQGAGGETQYF
TRBJ1-6 | NA | TRBV19 | NA | TGTGCCAGTAGTATCCTCCCAGGGAAGGATTCACCCCTCCACTTT | CASSILPGKDSPLHF
TRBJ2-1 | NA | TRBV11-3 | NA | TGTGCCAGCAGTCCCGGGACTGGATACAATGAGCAGTTCTTC | CASSPGTGYNEQFF
TRBJ1-1 | NA | TRBV4-1 | NA | TGCGCCAGCAGCCAAGATAATAGACCCAGGGGCACTGAAGCTTTCTTT | CASSQDNRPRGTEAFF
TRBJ1-6 | NA | TRBV5-1 | NA | TGCGCCAGCAGCCCGTGGAGCTCCTATAATTCACCCCTCCACTTT | CASSPWSSYNSPLHF
TRBJ1-5 | NA | TRBV4-2 | NA | TGTGCCAGCAGCCAAGGGGGCGGCTTGGGGCCCCAGCATTTT | CASSQGGGLGPQHF
TRBJ1-3 | NA | TRBV7-9 | NA | TGTGCCAGCAGCACTAACGGAGCAGGAAACACCATATATTTT | CASSTNGAGNTIYF
TRBJ2-2 | TRBD1 | TRBV7-2 | NA | TGTGCCAGCAGCCCAAAGGGGGCAGGGGGAAGGACCGGGGAGCTGTTTTTT | CASSPKGAGGRTGELFF
TRBJ2-2 | NA | TRBV19 | NA | TGTGCCAGTAGTCAACAGGGACGGACCGGGGAGCTGTTTTTT | CASSQQGRTGELFF
TRBJ2-7 | NA | TRBV18 | NA | TGTGCCAGCTCAGATTCCAGCGGACCCTACGAGCAGTACTTC | CASSDSSGPYEQYF
TRBJ1-4 | NA | TRBV4-1 | NA | TGCGCCAGCACGAGCGGCCAACGGAATGAAAAACTGTTTTTT | CASTSGQRNEKLFF
TRBJ1-6 | NA | TRBV5-4 | many | TGTGCCAGCAGCTTTAGATTCCGCTCTTCTACTTTCTATAATTCACCCCTCCACTTT | CASSFRFRSSTFYNSPLHF
TRBJ2-7 | TRBD1 | TRBV7-9 | NA | TGTGCCAGCAGTCCACCCGGGACAGGAACGTACGAGCAGTACTTC | CASSPPGTGTYEQYF
TRBJ2-2 | NA | TRBV5-1 | NA | TGCGCCAGCAGCTTTAGAGGGGGAGACACCGGGGAGCTGTTTTTT | CASSFRGGDTGELFF
TRBJ1-2 | NA | TRBV4-3 | NA | TGCGCCAGCAGCCAAGCGCAGGGTCTGTATGGCTACACCTTC | CASSQAQGLYGYTF
TRBJ1-3 | NA | TRBV5-4 | NA | TGTGCCAGCATGTCGGGGATTCAATCCTCGGACACCATATATTTT | CASMSGIQSSDTIYF
TRBJ1-3 | NA | TRBV7-8 | few | TGTGCCAGCACCTTGCGGGCTCCCGCTGGAAACACCATATATTTT | CASTLRAPAGNTIYF
TRBJ2-1 | TRBD2 | TRBV5-4 | NA | TGTGCCAGCAGCGAGCGGGGGGCGGGAAATGAGCAGTTCTTC | CASSERGAGNEQFF
TRBJ2-1 | TRBD2 | TRBV19 | NA | TGTGCCAGTAGTATTTCTAGCGGGGGCCCCAATGAGCAGTTCTTC | CASSISSGGPNEQFF
TRBJ1-2 | TRBD1 | TRBV19 | NA | TGTGCCAGTAGTGACCGGGACAGGGTACGCTATGGCTACACCTTC | CASSDRDRVRYGYTF
TRBJ1-5 | TRBD1 | TRBV7-6 | NA | TGTGCCAGCAGCTTAATTTCGGCCGAGGGGGCTCAGCCCCAGCATTTT | CASSLISAEGAQPQHF
TRBJ2-7 | NA | TRBV4-2 | once | TGTGCCAGCAGCCAAGATCCTCCAGGACGAGGCGGGACCGAGCAGTACTTC | CASSQDPPGRGGTEQYF
TRBJ1-5 | NA | TRBV27 | NA | TGTGCCAGCAGTTTAGCAGGGGTTGCCAATCAGCCCCAGCATTTT | CASSLAGVANQPQHF
TRBJ2-7 | TRBD1 | TRBV6-6 | NA | TGTGCCAGCAGTTTCCGCGCGACAGGGGCGGGCGAGCAGTACTTC | CASSFRATGAGEQYF
TRBJ1-3 | NA | TRBV11-3 | once | TGTGCCAGCAGCTTAATCCGCGGAGACACCATATATTTT | CASSLIRGDTIYF
TRBJ2-1 | NA | TRBV19 | NA | TGTGCCAGTAGTTACACCCACAATGAGCAGTTCTTC | CASSYTHNEQFF
TRBJ1-4 | NA | TRBV4-1 | NA | TGCGCCAGCAGCCAGAGGGGAGGGCCAAGGGAAAAACTGTTTTTT | CASSQRGGPREKLFF
TRBJ2-7 | NA | TRBV30 | NA | TGTGCCTGGAGTGTAACGAGGCCCTACGAGCAGTACTTC | CAWSVTRPYEQYF
TRBJ1-2 | TRBD1 | TRBV4-2 | once | TGTGCCAGCAGCCAAGCCAGACAGGGGAGCTATGGCTACACCTTC | CASSQARQGSYGYTF
TRBJ1-1 | TRBD1 | TRBV18 | few | TGTGCCAGCTCATCTACCGGGACAGGGGACACTGAAGCTTTCTTT | CASSSTGTGDTEAFF
TRBJ1-2 | TRBD1 | TRBV29-1 | NA | TGCAGCGTTAATGACAGGGGGCATGGCTACACCTTC | CSVNDRGHGYTF
TRBJ1-2 | NA | TRBV14 | NA | TGTGCCAGCAGCCAAGGGGCCAGAAACTATGGCTACACCTTC | CASSQGARNYGYTF
TRBJ2-7 | NA | TRBV4-3 | NA | TGCGCCAGCAGCCTGGACTATGGGGGCTCCTACGAGCAGTACTTC | CASSLDYGGSYEQYF
TRBJ1-2 | TRBD1 | TRBV23-1 | NA | TGCGCCAGCAGTCTACGGACAGGGAATAACTATGGCTACACCTTC | CASSLRTGNNYGYTF
TRBJ1-1 | TRBD1 | TRBV5-6 | many | TGTGCCAGCAGCGCGACAGGGGCGAACACTGAAGCTTTCTTT | CASSATGANTEAFF
TRBJ1-2 | TRBD1 | TRBV6-1 | NA | TGTGCCAGCAGGGGACAGGGAGGGTATGGCTACACCTTC | CASRGQGGYGYTF
TRBJ1-3 | NA | TRBV9 | NA | TGTGCCAGCAGCCGGAGCTCTGGAAACACCATATATTTT | CASSRSSGNTIYF
TRBJ2-5 | TRBD1 | TRBV4-2 | few | TGTGCCAGCAGCCCCGGGACAGGGGAAGAGACCCAGTACTTC | CASSPGTGEETQYF
TRBJ2-7 | NA | TRBV7-9 | NA | TGTGCCAGCAGCACTACCGGGACACCTGGCGAGCAGTACTTC | CASSTTGTPGEQYF
TRBJ2-3 | TRBD2 | TRBV11-2 | NA | TGTGCCAGCAGCACCCAGCGGGGGGTCCAGCCAGATACGCAGTATTTT | CASSTQRGVQPDTQYF
TRBJ2-5 | NA | TRBV5-4 | NA | TGTGCCAGCAGCCCGCGGGACTCCCCTACGGGAGAGACCCAGTACTTC | CASSPRDSPTGETQYF
TRBJ1-4 | NA | TRBV18 | NA | TGTGCCAGCTCACCATTACCCCCTCGGGGGGGGACTAATGAAAAACTGTTTTTT | CASSPLPPRGGTNEKLFF
TRBJ2-1 | TRBD2 | TRBV6-4 | NA | TGTGCCAGCATTGAGGGTCTAGCGGGGGCCTATGAGCAGTTCTTC | CASIEGLAGAYEQFF
TRBJ1-2 | NA | TRBV7-9 | NA | TGTGCCAGCAGCTTATCGGGTCTGGACTATGGCTACACCTTC | CASSLSGLDYGYTF
TRBJ2-7 | TRBD1 | TRBV10-3 | NA | TGTGCCACCACGGACAGGGCCTACGAGCAGTACTTC | CATTDRAYEQYF
TRBJ1-1 | NA | TRBV9 | few | TGTGCCAGCGGGAGAGAGATGAACACTGAAGCTTTCTTT | CASGREMNTEAFF
TRBJ2-3 | TRBD2 | TRBV11-2 | NA | TGTGCCAGCAGCCCAGGGCTAGCGGGGCTCACAGATACGCAGTATTTT | CASSPGLAGLTDTQYF
TRBJ2-7 | TRBD2 | TRBV5-1 | NA | TGCGCCAGCAGTACGGGAGGAACCTACGAGCAGTACTTC | CASSTGGTYEQYF
TRBJ2-3 | TRBD2 | TRBV15 | few | TGTGCCACCAGCAACCAGCGGGGGGACGCGCAGTATTTT | CATSNQRGDAQYF